These 24 T cell receptor beta chains were sequenced from one sample in a study of shared clonotypes between healthy human individuals. TCRdb's table, derived via immunoSEQ multiplex PCR, lists solely in-frame clones and lacks some. The data contain about 2.1 million clones, about 93% of them singletons. CD45RO-negative, CCR7-selected cells formed the naive CD8 fraction, which excluded terminally differentiated effector memory CD45RA+ cells. What was sequenced was naive CD8+ T cells from PBMCs. These receptor sequences come from a man between 18 and 29 years old in good health. Some clones in this sample may be carry-over from other donors' samples.

This sequence joins TRBV6-1 and TRBJ2-5; D not certain. Gene TRBJ2-7 matches the end of the DNA better, so the J call may be wrong. The CDR3 is made up of 12 amino acids. Germline V gene sequence: CDR1 MNHNS, CDR2 SASEGT. The CDR3 DNA follows: TGTGCCATCAGCAAGGGTGTCCACGAGCAGTACTTC. It is translated as CAISKGVHEQYF.

This sequence joins TRBV7-2 and TRBJ2-1; perhaps TRBD2 as D (6 bases). CDR3 length: 14 amino acids. Between the trimmed V and J ends, which lost 0 bases and 6 bases, there was a span of 9 bases. Germline V CDR1 and CDR2: SGHTA, FQGNSA. CDR3 amino acids: CASSLAGLFNEQFF. CDR3 nucleotide sequence: TGTGCCAGCAGCTTAGCCGGACTATTCAATGAGCAGTTCTTC.

The chain joins TRBV27 to TRBJ2-3; D remains ambiguous. Trimming left V 0 bases short and J 4 bases short, with 8 bases between. The length of the CDR3 is 14 residues. CDR1 MNHEY and CDR2 SMNVEV come from the germline V gene (reference sequence). In DNA, the CDR3 is TGTGCCAGCAGTTTATCGTTTAACCCAGATACGCAGTATTTT. It is translated as CASSLSFNPDTQYF.

The V call is TRBV2, the J call TRBJ1-1; D might be TRBD1 (5 bases). V was clipped by 0 bases and J by 7 bases, with 15 bases between them. The CDR3 is 15 residues long. Germline CDR1 is SNHLY and CDR2 is FYNNEI. The CDR3 DNA sequence: TGTGCCAGCAGTGAAGCGCGTCCAGGGCGGGATGAAGCTTTCTTT. The encoded protein is CASSEARPGRDEAFF.

The V gene is TRBV27, the J gene TRBJ1-1, with 8 bases identical to TRBD1. Losses at the gene ends were 5 bases for V and 0 bases for J; bases not matched to a gene: 5. The CDR3 has 15 residues. CDR1 is MNHEY, CDR2 SMNVEV, per germline (reference sequence). DNA for the CDR3: TGTGCCAGCAGTCCCGACAGGGGTATGAACACTGAAGCTTTCTTT. Translated, it gives CASSPDRGMNTEAFF.

The chain combines TRBV7-9 with TRBJ2-7; tentative D call: TRBD2 (7 bases). Germline V gives CDR1 SEHNR, CDR2 FQNEAQ (reference sequence). This CDR3 spans 15 amino acids. Trimming took off 5 bases at V and 2 bases at J, with 16 bases between the two ends. The DNA of the CDR3 is TGTGCCAGCAGCCCAGGGGCGGGAGCCACCTACGAGCAGTACTTC. This encodes CASSPGAGATYEQYF.

J is TRBJ2-2 and V is TRBV5-1, with D perhaps matching TRBD1 or TRBD2 (5 bases each). The CDR3 contains 17 residues. Germline assignment: CDR1 SGHRS and CDR2 YFSETQ. The V and J ends lost 1 base and 3 bases respectively, with 16 bases between them. The CDR3 DNA reads TGCGCCAGCAGCTTGTACTCACCGGGACCCTACACCGGGGAGCTGTTTTTT. Protein product: CASSLYSPGPYTGELFF.

The chain links TRBV7-6 to TRBJ1-2; D remains unclear. V was clipped by 1 base and J by 6 bases, with 15 bases between them. CDR3 length equals 15 residues. Germline CDR1 is SGHVS and CDR2 is FNYEAQ. The CDR3: CASSLGEGLSNGYTF. The CDR3 region has the DNA TGTGCCAGCAGCTTAGGCGAGGGTCTCTCAAATGGCTACACCTTC.

The chain's CDR3 is CASSLGGSKGDTQYF. The CDR3 DNA is TGTGCCAGCAGCTTGGGGGGGTCCAAAGGGGATACGCAGTATTTT. The chain is built from TRBV7-2 and TRBJ2-3, with TRBD2 matching over 7 bases. Germline CDR1 is SGHTA and CDR2 is FQGNSA. V was clipped by 3 bases and J by 6 bases; unmatched bases: 9. The CDR3 is made up of 15 amino acids. Complete variable domain (other parts from reference TRBV7-2 and TRBJ2-3): GAGVSQSPSNKVTEKGKDVELRCDPISGHTALYWYRQSLGQGLEFLIYFQGNSAPDKSGLPSDRFSAERTGGSVSTLTIQRTQQEDSAVYLCASSLGGSKGDTQYFGPGTRLTVL.

The genes are TRBV14 and TRBJ2-7, with 8 bases that match TRBD2. The CDR3 covers 16 residues. In germline, CDR1 is SGHDN, CDR2 FVKESK. V lost 4 bases to trimming and J lost 0 bases; unmatched junction nucleotides: 8. The CDR3 protein is CASSPSGGASSYEQYF. The CDR3 DNA sequence: TGTGCCAGCAGCCCGTCGGGGGGGGCGAGCTCCTACGAGCAGTACTTC.

The chain carries TRBV6-6 and TRBJ2-1, with D tentatively TRBD2 (5 bases). Germline values: CDR1 MNHNY, CDR2 SVGAGI (reference sequence). The CDR3 contains 16 residues. Deletions cut 4 bases from V and 4 bases from J, with 17 bases between. The CDR3 bases are TGTGCCAGCAGTTCCCTAACCGGGAACCTTTACAATGAGCAGTTCTTC. Encoded protein: CASSSLTGNLYNEQFF.

This rearrangement joins TRBV27 to TRBJ2-1, with 9 bases that match TRBD2. The CDR3 is 14 amino acids. Germline lookup yields CDR1 MNHEY and CDR2 SMNVEV (reference sequence). The J segment lost 4 bases and the V segment lost 8 bases, leaving 6 bases of the junction unmatched. This CDR3 reads CASWPSGRYNEQFF. The CDR3 DNA is TGTGCCAGCTGGCCCAGCGGGAGGTACAATGAGCAGTTCTTC.

The chain employs TRBV6-1 and TRBJ1-5; possibly TRBD1 for D (5 bases). The ends were cut back, 2 bases at V and 7 bases at J, with 18 bases in the middle. This CDR3 comprises 16 residues. Germline values: CDR1 MNHNS, CDR2 SASEGT. The CDR3: CASSEYGRGLNQPQHF. Here the CDR3 DNA reads TGTGCCAGCAGTGAATATGGACGGGGGTTAAACCAGCCCCAGCATTTT.

The chain recombines TRBV7-8 with TRBJ2-7; 8 bases agree with TRBD2. Germline V gene sequence: CDR1 SGHVS, CDR2 FQNEAQ. V lost 2 bases and J lost 2; bases outside the gene matches: 2. The CDR3 totals 14 residues. CDR3 DNA sequence: TGTGCCAGCAGCTTAAGCGGGAGCGCCTACGAGCAGTACTTC. Translating gives CASSLSGSAYEQYF.

The CDR3 DNA follows: TGTGCCAGTTGGCTCGTAGTCCCCAGATCGCGGGACCTCTACAATGAGCAGTTCTTC. It yields the protein CASWLVVPRSRDLYNEQFF. V usage is TRBV19 and J usage is TRBJ2-1; the D gene is possibly TRBD2 (6 bases). The CDR3 spans 19 residues. V shed 8 bases and J shed 3 bases, with 29 bases lying between them. Germline assignment: CDR1 LNHDA and CDR2 SQIVND (reference sequence).

The chain has TRBV9 and TRBJ2-2; D is uncertain. Germline-derived CDR1 and CDR2 are SGDLS and YYNGEE. This CDR3 is 13 amino acids long. Trimming removed 3 bases from V and 5 bases from J, with 8 bases in between. The CDR3 here is CASSAYTTGELFF. The CDR3 DNA follows: TGTGCCAGCAGCGCGTACACGACCGGGGAGCTGTTTTTT.

In DNA, the CDR3 is TGTGCCAGCAGCCGCAGGACAGGCCAGGGCTACGAGCAGTACTTC. It translates to CASSRRTGQGYEQYF. V usage is TRBV7-9 and J usage is TRBJ2-7; 7 nucleotides agree with TRBD1. The ends lost 5 bases at V and 3 bases at J; junction bases unmatched: 10. This CDR3 comprises 15 residues. From germline, CDR1 is SEHNR and CDR2 FQNEAQ (reference sequence).

This sequence joins TRBV29-1 and TRBJ1-2, with D uncertain. This CDR3 comprises 13 residues. V was pared by 6 bases and J by 4 bases, with 15 bases between. CDR1 is SQVTM, CDR2 ANQGSEA, per germline. The CDR3 loop is CSVRLPATYGYTF. DNA of the CDR3: TGCAGCGTCCGTCTTCCGGCAACCTATGGCTACACCTTC.

V usage is TRBV25-1 and J usage is TRBJ2-7; unclear D gene. Germline V gene lookup returns CDR1 MGHDK and CDR2 SYGVNS. The CDR3 covers 14 residues. V was shortened by 5 bases and J by 4 bases, with 15 bases between the two germline ends. For the CDR3, the DNA is TGTGCCAGCAGTTCCATAACGGACGGTTACGAGCAGTACTTC. As protein: CASSSITDGYEQYF.

The chain has TRBV27 and TRBJ2-1; 8 bases agree with TRBD2. This CDR3 region has 15 residues. Germline assignment: CDR1 MNHEY and CDR2 SMNVEV (reference sequence). V trimming: 0 bases; J trimming: 8 bases; junction bases outside the gene matches: 6. Here the CDR3 reads CASSLSAGGLHEQFF. The CDR3 nucleotides read TGTGCCAGCAGTTTATCGGCGGGGGGTCTCCATGAGCAGTTCTTC.

The gene calls are TRBV25-1 and TRBJ2-2, with D tentatively TRBD1 (7 bases). The germline gives CDR1 MGHDK, CDR2 SYGVNS. Trimming shortened V by 3 bases and J by 3 bases, and 20 bases separated the two germline ends. This CDR3 is built from 18 residues. CDR3 protein: CASSDPYTGDSHTGELFF. CDR3 coding DNA: TGTGCCAGCAGTGACCCATATACGGGGGACAGTCACACCGGGGAGCTGTTTTTT.

The chain links TRBV4-3 to TRBJ1-4; D is unclear. Germline CDR1 and CDR2: LGHNA and YSLEER. This CDR3 has 16 residues. V lost 0 bases and J lost 8, with 16 bases in between. The CDR3 sequence is CASSQDQGSLEEKLFF. The DNA of the CDR3 is TGCGCCAGCAGCCAAGATCAAGGCTCCTTGGAGGAAAAACTGTTTTTT.

This clone was seen only a few times. Other DNA variants within this sample encode the same CDR3. The chain is built from TRBV27 and TRBJ1-1, with unresolved D. The V end was cut by 2 bases, the J end by 1 base, with 8 bases between. This CDR3 has 14 amino acids. Germline V gene sequence: CDR1 MNHEY, CDR2 SMNVEV (reference sequence). CDR3 in DNA: TGTGCCAGCAGTTTACGGCTCGGGAACACTGAAGCTTTCTTT. Protein sequence: CASSLRLGNTEAFF.

The chain employs TRBV27 and TRBJ2-7; possible D gene TRBD1, 6 bases. The V end was cut by 5 bases, the J end by 2 bases, with 19 bases between. This CDR3 comprises 16 residues. Germline loops: CDR1 MNHEY, CDR2 SMNVEV (reference sequence). DNA for the CDR3: TGTGCCAGCAGTCCATCTACAGGGTATCGGGCCTACGAGCAGTACTTC. Translating gives CASSPSTGYRAYEQYF.